The T cell receptor beta chain described here comes from a study of blood T cell repertoires in COVID-19. Study information: There were acute and convalescent COVID-19 samples, and they came from the United States, Italy and Spain. Nucleic acid was either cDNA or gDNA, and it came from T cells, B-cell-depleted T cells, or PBMCs.

The ends were cut back, 2 bases at V and 4 bases at J, with 11 bases in the middle. The V gene's germline CDR1 is KGHSH and CDR2 LQKENI. This CDR3 comprises 14 residues. Profiling relied on immunoSEQ multiplex PCR, and the TCRdb table lists in-frame clones only, not all of them. In the table there are 200,000 to 250,000 clones, 84% of which are singletons. Enrollees, about 18 to 90 years old, lived in 25 or so US areas. Cohort 3 recovered donors had two negative PCRs, clearance, or symptom resolution. The V gene is TRBV18, the J gene TRBJ1-2, with D tentatively TRBD1 (6 bases). This clonotype was obtained from a middle-aged woman who had recovered from COVID-19. Sequencing was done on a sample of PBMCs or T cells enriched from blood (not recorded which). CDR3 in amino acids: CASSPDRTVYGYTF. Written as DNA, the CDR3 is TGTGCCAGCTCACCAGATCGGACAGTCTATGGCTACACCTTC.